The clone carrying this T cell receptor (beta chain) was found a few times. Its antigen remains unidentified. The data stem from a study of CD8+ T cells in alopecia areata. As the sequencing template, cDNA was produced by extracting RNA and reverse transcribing it. The table came from immunoSEQ multiplex PCR; TCRdb's copy has only in-frame clones and leaves some out. The table lists 120,000 or so clones, 61% of them singletons. CDR3 size: 16 residues. V was shortened by 5 bases and J by 0 bases, with 17 bases between the two germline ends. CDR1 is SQVTM, CDR2 ANQGSEA, per germline. Study-level results: Mice showed clearer TCR sharing than patients did, a gap that was possibly HLA-related. While tofacitinib was given, many expanded lesional clones persisted in scalp and blood.

Documented treatment: oral pan-JAK inhibitor, 5-10 mg twice daily. Alopecia areata patients provided lesional scalp punch biopsies and peripheral blood, both collected for the study. The sequencing used CD4+ T cells sorted from blood, collected at week 4, from a patient treated with tofacitinib. The sequence derives from a human donor with alopecia areata. The chain carries TRBV29-1 and TRBJ1-3; D unclear. The CDR3 coding sequence is TGCAGCGTTCTAAGTCGCAGCAGGCACTCTGGAAACACCATATATTTT. Amino acids: CSVLSRSRHSGNTIYF. Together with reference TRBV29-1 and TRBJ1-3, the CDR3 gives the full variable domain: SAVISQKPSRDICQRGTSLTIQCQVDSQVTMMFWYRQQPGQSLTLIATANQGSEATYESGFVIDKFPISRPNLTFSTLTVSNMSPEDSSIYLCSVLSRSRHSGNTIYFGEGSWLTVV.